This T cell receptor (beta chain) was identified during a study of response to subunit inactivated influenza vaccine. Many counts were recorded for this clonotype. MiXCR, run by TCRdb on the RT-PCR reads, gives a single entry per CDR3 protein. The sample yields 150,000 to 200,000 distinct CDR3 sequences, around 12% seen once. With 3 bases removed from V and 0 bases from J, the gap between germline ends came to 9 bases. The CDR3 covers 14 residues. From germline, CDR1 is MGHRA and CDR2 YSYEKL. The same data also contributed to another study, on T cells expressing NK-cell markers. As that study records: 5'RACE template switching built TCR beta cDNA with unique molecular identifiers.

Sequencing was performed on CD8+ T cells sorted from PBMCs, taken less than 13 days after vaccination. The rearrangement uses TRBV4-1 and TRBJ2-7, with D tentatively TRBD1 or TRBD2 (5 bases each). The clonotype was recovered from a man between 45 and 60 years old who received an inactivated influenza vaccine. The CDR3 DNA reads as TGCGCCAGCAGCCATGGGACGGACTCCTACGAGCAGTACTTC. Its protein is CASSHGTDSYEQYF.